These 27 T cell receptor beta chains originate from one sample sequenced in a study of blood T cell repertoires in COVID-19 (TCRdb year 2020). The library was produced with the immunoSEQ multiplex PCR assay. TCRdb took over this immuneACCESS table, retaining in-frame rearrangements with V and J assigned. Such tables are incomplete; in checked studies, under half of the missing clones stem from an unresolved V gene, and the remainder is unexplained. The sample table shows around 380,000 clones, and roughly four fifths are seen once. The ten largest account for roughly 1.1% of the sample. The sample taken for sequencing was peripheral blood. The origin of the receptors is a human donor with acute or convalescent COVID-19. The donor label of this sample is uncertain.

This chain connects TRBV28 to TRBJ1-2; no reliable D call. Germline CDR1 and CDR2: MDHEN and SYDVKM. Trimming removed 1 base from V and 3 bases from J, with 6 bases in between. The CDR3 sequence is 13 residues long. In DNA form, the CDR3 reads TGTGCCAGCAGTTTATTGGCGGACTATGGCTACACCTTC. This gives the protein CASSLLADYGYTF.

The chain links TRBV5-1 to TRBJ2-2; D may be TRBD2 (5 bases). V dropped 0 bases and J dropped 1 base, with 7 bases sitting between them. Germline CDR1 and CDR2: SGHRS and YFSETQ. The CDR3 totals 15 residues. CDR3 loop: CASSLVRGNTGELFF. Here the CDR3 DNA reads TGCGCCAGCAGCTTGGTTCGGGGGAACACCGGGGAGCTGTTTTTT.

The V call is TRBV2, the J call TRBJ2-1, with 8 positions matching TRBD2. The CDR3 is 16 residues long. Germline assignment: CDR1 SNHLY and CDR2 FYNNEI. The junction had 4 bases not matched to a gene; V was cut back by 2 bases and J by 1 base. This CDR3 reads CASSETSGPSYNEQFF. The CDR3 DNA reads as TGTGCCAGCAGTGAAACTAGCGGTCCGTCCTACAATGAGCAGTTCTTC.

CDR3 DNA sequence: TGCGCCAGCAGCTCCCTTTCAGGTTCACCCCTCCACTTT. Its protein is CASSSLSGSPLHF. The rearrangement uses TRBV5-1 and TRBJ1-6; no clear D. Germline V gives CDR1 SGHRS, CDR2 YFSETQ. The CDR3 is 13 residues long. V was clipped by 3 bases and J by 9 bases, with 10 bases between them. The variable domain in full, completed from reference TRBV5-1 and TRBJ1-6, reads KAGVTQTPRYLIKTRGQQVTLSCSPISGHRSVSWYQQTPGQGLQFLFEYFSETQRNKGNFPGRFSGRQFSNSRSEMNVSTLELGDSALYLCASSSLSGSPLHFGNGTRLTVT.

The CDR3 is CASSLATGNYGYTF. CDR3 nucleotide sequence: TGTGCCAGCAGCTTGGCGACCGGGAACTATGGCTACACCTTC. The chain recombines TRBV5-6 with TRBJ1-2; D not certain. V dropped 0 bases and J dropped 2 bases, with 8 bases sitting between them. In germline, CDR1 is SGHDT, CDR2 YYEEEE. The CDR3 has 14 residues.

The V gene is TRBV20-1, the J gene TRBJ2-7, with TRBD2 as a possible D gene (6 bases). Trimming cost V 3 bases and J 6 bases, with 15 bases left between them. Germline V gene data show CDR1 as DFQATT and CDR2 as SNEGSKA (reference sequence). The CDR3 contains 13 residues. CDR3 in amino acids: CSASRGTYSEQYF. DNA for the CDR3: TGCAGTGCTAGTCGCGGGACCTACAGCGAGCAGTACTTC.

The chain carries TRBV5-4 and TRBJ2-3, with 7 positions matching TRBD1. Per the germline V gene, CDR1 is SGHNT and CDR2 is YYREEE (reference sequence). With 2 bases clipped from V and 1 base from J, the junction kept 7 bases outside the gene matches. This CDR3 is built from 16 residues. The CDR3 is CASSFVTGTGTDTQYF. DNA for the CDR3: TGTGCCAGCAGCTTCGTGACAGGGACGGGCACAGATACGCAGTATTTT. Filled out from reference TRBV5-4 and TRBJ2-3, the complete variable domain reads ETGVTQSPTHLIKTRGQQVTLRCSSQSGHNTVSWYQQALGQGPQFIFQYYREEENGRGNFPPRFSGLQFPNYSSELNVNALELDDSALYLCASSFVTGTGTDTQYFGPGTRLTVL.

The V and J genes are TRBV5-4 and TRBJ2-3, with a possible D match to TRBD2 (6 bases). Trimming cost V 6 bases and J 0 bases, with 14 bases left between them. CDR3 length: 15 residues. The germline CDR1 and CDR2 sequences are SGHNT and YYREEE (reference sequence). For the CDR3, the DNA is TGTGCCAGCAAATCGACCGGGGGAAGCACAGATACGCAGTATTTT. Its protein product is CASKSTGGSTDTQYF. Full variable domain (outside the CDR3, taken from reference TRBV5-4 and TRBJ2-3): ETGVTQSPTHLIKTRGQQVTLRCSSQSGHNTVSWYQQALGQGPQFIFQYYREEENGRGNFPPRFSGLQFPNYSSELNVNALELDDSALYLCASKSTGGSTDTQYFGPGTRLTVL.

This clone was detected a few times. The CDR3 DNA reads as TGTGCCAGCAGTTACCGGGGGGACGGCACTGAAGCTTTCTTT. This translates into CASSYRGDGTEAFF. The chain links TRBV6-5 to TRBJ1-1, with D possibly matching TRBD1 (5 bases). CDR1 MNHEY and CDR2 SVGAGI come from the germline V gene. The CDR3 totals 14 residues. Between the trimmed V and J ends, which lost 2 bases and 4 bases, there was a span of 11 bases.

The rearrangement joins TRBV9 to TRBJ1-3; D gene ambiguous. Germline-derived CDR1 and CDR2 are SGDLS and YYNGEE. V dropped 1 base and J dropped 0 bases, with 8 bases sitting between them. The CDR3 covers 15 residues. CDR3 nucleotide sequence: TGTGCCAGCAGCGTATCTAGATACTCTGGAAACACCATATATTTT. Protein sequence: CASSVSRYSGNTIYF.

The chain uses TRBV5-4 and TRBJ2-1, with 12 bases fitting TRBD2. Germline lookup yields CDR1 SGHNT and CDR2 YYREEE (reference sequence). Unmatched junction bases numbered 0, after V lost 0 bases and J lost 5 bases. The CDR3 length is 15 residues. The CDR3 loop reads CASSLGTSGDNEQFF. CDR3 coding DNA: TGTGCCAGCAGCTTGGGGACTAGCGGGGACAATGAGCAGTTCTTC.

The gene calls are TRBV6-6 and TRBJ2-1, with D possibly TRBD2 on 5 matching bases. The CDR3 covers 15 residues. Germline assignment: CDR1 MNHNY and CDR2 SVGAGI (reference sequence). V was clipped by 6 bases and J by 10 bases, with 22 bases between them. CDR3 nucleotides: TGTGCCAGCAGCCCCCCGGCGGGTGCGTCAAGAGAGCAGTTCTTC. It is translated as CASSPPAGASREQFF.

This chain joins TRBV7-8 and TRBJ2-1; 8 positions match TRBD2. Germline V gene lookup returns CDR1 SGHVS and CDR2 FQNEAQ. This CDR3 is 19 amino acids long. V lost 7 bases and J lost 9; bases outside the gene matches: 26. As DNA, the CDR3 is TGTGCCAGCACCCCCCTCTTAGTTCCCACAGCGGGAGCGACACTTGAGCAGTTCTTC. This encodes CASTPLLVPTAGATLEQFF.

This chain joins TRBV2 and TRBJ2-7, with 8 bases that match TRBD1. After removal of 5 bases from V and 2 bases from J, the junction contained 8 bases not matched to a gene. Germline assignment: CDR1 SNHLY and CDR2 FYNNEI. The CDR3 has 15 residues. The CDR3 region is CASSYQGASPYEQYF. As DNA, the CDR3 is TGTGCCAGCAGTTACCAGGGGGCCAGCCCCTACGAGCAGTACTTC.

J is TRBJ1-1 and V is TRBV27; tentatively, D is TRBD1 (6 bases). V lost 0 bases and J lost 5, with 10 bases in between. Germline CDR1 is MNHEY and CDR2 is SMNVEV (reference sequence). This CDR3 region has 14 residues. CDR3 sequence reads: CASSLSGGPTEAFF. For the CDR3, the DNA is TGTGCCAGCAGTTTATCCGGGGGGCCGACTGAAGCTTTCTTT.

The chain joins TRBV7-2 to TRBJ2-7, with D maybe TRBD1 (6 bases). Germline CDR1 reads SGHTA; CDR2 reads FQGNSA. CDR3 size: 15 residues. The ends were cut back, 5 bases at V and 0 bases at J, with 14 bases in the middle. The CDR3 nucleotides read TGTGCCAGCAGCCCCTCCGGGACATTCTCCTACGAGCAGTACTTC. It specifies CASSPSGTFSYEQYF.

The genes are TRBV27 and TRBJ2-3, with TRBD2 matching over 8 bases. CDR1 is MNHEY, CDR2 SMNVEV, per germline (reference sequence). The CDR3 has 15 amino acids. The J segment lost 1 base and the V segment lost 5 bases, leaving 5 bases of the junction unmatched. The CDR3 spells CASSLLGGGTDTQYF. CDR3 nucleotide sequence: TGTGCCAGCAGTCTCCTCGGGGGGGGCACAGATACGCAGTATTTT.

The gene calls are TRBV6-5 and TRBJ2-1; TRBD2 agrees at 7 bases. The CDR3 loop spans 14 amino acids. Trimming at V came to 8 bases and at J to 0 bases, leaving 4 bases not matched to a gene. Germline V lookup: CDR1 MNHEY, CDR2 SVGAGI. CDR3 residues: CASAGDRSYNEQFF. CDR3 coding DNA: TGTGCCAGCGCGGGGGACCGCTCCTACAATGAGCAGTTCTTC.

V is TRBV6-1 and J is TRBJ1-1; 10 bases align to TRBD1. CDR1 is MNHNS, CDR2 SASEGT, per germline. This CDR3 is built from 15 residues. V trimming: 2 bases; J trimming: 7 bases; junction bases outside the gene matches: 7. CDR3 coding DNA: TGTGCCAGCAGTGAAATGGGACAGGGGCCGGGTGAAGCTTTCTTT. Encoded protein: CASSEMGQGPGEAFF.

This chain connects TRBV5-1 to TRBJ2-2, with D possibly TRBD1 on 5 matching bases. This CDR3 is built from 15 residues. Germline V CDR1 and CDR2: SGHRS, YFSETQ. Trimming shortened V by 1 base and J by 0 bases, and 7 bases separated the two germline ends. CDR3 protein: CASSLTTANTGELFF. CDR3 in DNA: TGCGCCAGCAGCTTGACGACAGCGAACACCGGGGAGCTGTTTTTT. The full variable domain, rest sourced from reference TRBV5-1 and TRBJ2-2, is KAGVTQTPRYLIKTRGQQVTLSCSPISGHRSVSWYQQTPGQGLQFLFEYFSETQRNKGNFPGRFSGRQFSNSRSEMNVSTLELGDSALYLCASSLTTANTGELFFGEGSRLTVL.

The V call is TRBV10-3, the J call TRBJ2-7, with a tentative D call TRBD2 (6 bases). The CDR3 sequence is 14 residues long. Per the germline V gene, CDR1 is ENHRY and CDR2 is SYGVKD. Trimming shortened V by 2 bases and J by 5 bases, and 13 bases separated the two germline ends. The chain's CDR3 is CAISETGVGNEQYF. The CDR3, as DNA: TGTGCCATCAGTGAGACGGGGGTAGGGAACGAGCAGTACTTC.

The chain links TRBV6-1 to TRBJ2-7; 10 bases line up with TRBD1. With V trimmed by 1 base and J by 3 bases, 0 bases remained unmatched. The germline CDR1 and CDR2 sequences are MNHNS and SASEGT. The CDR3 has 14 residues. In nucleotides, the CDR3 is TGTGCCAGCAGTGAAGGGACAGGGGGCTACGAGCAGTACTTC. Its translation: CASSEGTGGYEQYF.

This rearrangement joins TRBV10-2 to TRBJ1-1, with a weak D call TRBD1 (5 bases). CDR1 and CDR2 from the germline V gene are WSHSY and SAAADI. V shed 7 bases and J shed 5 bases, with 11 bases lying between them. CDR3 length: 12 residues. The CDR3 loop is CASKQGRTEAFF. The CDR3 nucleotides read TGCGCCAGCAAGCAGGGTCGAACTGAAGCTTTCTTT.

The rearrangement links TRBV18 to TRBJ2-3; 15 nucleotides align to TRBD2. The CDR3 is made up of 16 amino acids. Unmatched junction bases numbered 4, after V lost 4 bases and J lost 5 bases. Germline lookup yields CDR1 KGHSH and CDR2 LQKENI. CDR3 DNA: TGTGCCAGCTCACAACCGGGACTAGCGGGGGGAGATACGCAGTATTTT. Protein sequence: CASSQPGLAGGDTQYF.

Only one count was recorded for this clone. The chain is built from TRBV28 and TRBJ1-2, with no clear D. V was pared by 7 bases and J by 5 bases, with 8 bases between. This CDR3 comprises 11 residues. Germline CDR1 and CDR2: MDHEN and SYDVKM. The CDR3 here is CASKEVYGYTF. The CDR3 nucleotides read TGTGCCAGCAAGGAGGTTTATGGCTACACCTTC.

The chain recombines TRBV5-1 with TRBJ1-1; D may be TRBD1 (6 bases). Germline CDR1 SGHRS, CDR2 YFSETQ. The CDR3 runs to 15 residues. V was clipped by 4 bases and J by 5 bases, with 18 bases between them. The CDR3 DNA follows: TGCGCCAGCAGCGGAAATTCAGGGGAACTTACTGAAGCTTTCTTT. Protein: CASSGNSGELTEAFF.

This chain joins TRBV3-1 (or the pseudogene TRBV3-2) and TRBJ1-2; D not certain. Germline loops: CDR1 LGHDT, CDR2 YNNKEL (reference sequence). Between the trimmed V and J ends, which lost 1 base and 8 bases, there was a span of 14 bases. The CDR3 runs to 14 residues. The DNA of the CDR3 is TGTGCCAGCAGCCAAGGGCCTGGTGGTGGCGGCTACACCTTC. Its translation: CASSQGPGGGGYTF.